The 8 T cell receptor beta chains below come from one sample, sequenced in a study of graft-versus-host responses after intestinal transplantation. Profiled with immunoSEQ multiplex PCR; TCRdb holds only in-frame clones, not every one. The table shows 80,000 or so clones, with around 92% occurring only once. The source was PBMCs, collected 98 days after intestinal transplantation. These receptors all stem from a human patient who received an intestinal transplant, so some T cells may come from the graft donor.

This clone has a handful of counts. The rearrangement joins TRBV6-5 to TRBJ2-7; D might be TRBD2 (7 bases). The CDR3 is 14 residues long. Looked up from germline, CDR1 is MNHEY and CDR2 is SVGAGI. Trimming shortened V by 0 bases and J by 6 bases, and 12 bases separated the two germline ends. The CDR3 spells CASSYSGGGREQYF. The CDR3 nucleotides read TGTGCCAGCAGTTACTCGGGGGGGGGCCGCGAGCAGTACTTC.

V gene TRBV11-3 combines with J gene TRBJ2-7; D is possibly TRBD1 (5 bases). Trimming left V 1 base short and J 3 bases short, with 7 bases between. Germline CDR1 reads SGHNT; CDR2 reads YENEEA. CDR3 length: 13 amino acids. The CDR3: CASSLAQGYEQYF. CDR3 DNA sequence: TGTGCCAGCAGCTTAGCCCAGGGCTACGAGCAGTACTTC.

V usage is TRBV9 and J usage is TRBJ2-3, with 8 bases fitting TRBD1. The CDR3 contains 15 residues. Trimming took 1 base from V and 1 from J; bases not matched to a gene: 2. Germline CDR1 and CDR2: SGDLS and YYNGEE. The CDR3 DNA reads TGTGCCAGCAGCGTAATGACAGGGGGCACAGATACGCAGTATTTT. The encoded protein is CASSVMTGGTDTQYF. Filled out from reference TRBV9 and TRBJ2-3, the complete variable domain reads DSGVTQTPKHLITATGQRVTLRCSPRSGDLSVYWYQQSLDQGLQFLIQYYNGEERAKGNILERFSAQQFPDLHSELNLSSLELGDSALYFCASSVMTGGTDTQYFGPGTRLTVL.

The chain combines TRBV5-1 with TRBJ2-1, with a weak D call TRBD1 (6 bases). V dropped 0 bases and J dropped 0 bases, with 10 bases sitting between them. This CDR3 spans 16 amino acids. The germline V gene encodes CDR1 SGHRS and CDR2 YFSETQ. Written as DNA, the CDR3 is TGCGCCAGCAGCTTGGCCGTACAGGGCTCCTACAATGAGCAGTTCTTC. As protein: CASSLAVQGSYNEQFF. The full variable domain, in which reference TRBV5-1 and TRBJ2-1 provide the parts outside the CDR3, is KAGVTQTPRYLIKTRGQQVTLSCSPISGHRSVSWYQQTPGQGLQFLFEYFSETQRNKGNFPGRFSGRQFSNSRSEMNVSTLELGDSALYLCASSLAVQGSYNEQFFGPGTRLTVL.

This clone was recorded once. The V gene is TRBV11-3, the J gene TRBJ2-3; D is ambiguous. CDR1 is SGHNT and CDR2 is YENEEA in the germline V gene. The CDR3 runs 12 residues. The V end lost 5 bases, the J end lost 1 base, and 4 bases lay between the germline ends. The CDR3 nucleotides are TGTGCCAGCAGCGAAGGCACAGATACGCAGTATTTT. Protein product: CASSEGTDTQYF.

This sequence joins TRBV4-1 and TRBJ2-7, with 8 bases aligning to TRBD2. The germline gives CDR1 MGHRA, CDR2 YSYEKL. The V and J ends lost 0 bases and 2 bases, in that order; junction bases with no gene match: 3. This CDR3 contains 15 residues. The CDR3 region has the DNA TGCGCCAGCAGCCAAGAATCCGGGGGGGCCTACGAGCAGTACTTC. Translating gives CASSQESGGAYEQYF.

This chain connects TRBV6-6 to TRBJ1-2, with D possibly TRBD1 on 6 matching bases. Germline V gene data show CDR1 as MNHNY and CDR2 as SVGAGI (reference sequence). V lost 2 bases and J lost 2, with 12 bases in between. The CDR3 covers 15 residues. In DNA, the CDR3 is TGTGCCAGCAGTTACGCCTTAACAGGGAACTATGGCTACACCTTC. Protein sequence: CASSYALTGNYGYTF.

V and J are TRBV5-6 and TRBJ2-1; the D call may be TRBD1 or TRBD2 (6 bases each). CDR1 is SGHDT, CDR2 YYEEEE, per germline. The CDR3 sequence is 15 residues long. Trimming pared 4 bases from V and 3 bases from J, leaving 14 bases between. CDR3 residues: CASSLRGRSYNEQFF. As DNA, the CDR3 is TGTGCCAGCAGCCTTCGGGGGCGCAGCTACAATGAGCAGTTCTTC.